This T cell receptor (beta chain) was recorded in a study of long-term antiretroviral therapy in people with HIV. As regards this clone: The antigen is undetermined.

J gave up 6 bases and V 2 bases, and 17 bases lay outside the gene matches. CDR1 SGDLS and CDR2 YYNGEE come from the germline V gene. The CDR3 contains 18 residues. The assay, immunoSEQ v3.0, was run at survey level. Assay: immunoSEQ multiplex PCR; the TCRdb copy retains only in-frame clones and omits some. The sample has tens of thousands of clones; around four fifths are singletons. Regarding the study as a whole: At every time point, clones expanded before ART dominated the repertoire. The range of CDR3 lengths in HIV repertoires proved narrower than that found in controls.

This sequence joins TRBV9 and TRBJ2-7, with TRBD1 identical over 10 bases. This receptor was obtained from a woman between 40 and 50 years old with HIV. The material was unsorted PBMCs, obtained 1.1 years before starting antiretroviral therapy. Written as DNA, the CDR3 is TGTGCCAGCAGCGTCGGTCTCTCGTCTCCGGGACAGGGGTTCGAGCAGTACTTC. Protein product: CASSVGLSSPGQGFEQYF.